Following are 11 T cell receptor beta chains from one sample sequenced in a study of shared clonotypes between healthy human individuals. Here immunoSEQ multiplex PCR was the method, and the copy in TCRdb shows in-frame clones only, minus some. This table has some 2,000,000 clones, 95% appearing once. The material sequenced was naive CD4+ T cells sorted from blood. Subset of the sample: CD45RA+ positively selected. These receptor sequences come from a young man in good health.

The gene calls are TRBV4-1 and TRBJ2-5; D is perhaps TRBD1 (5 bases). Trimming left V 1 base short and J 2 bases short, with 11 bases between. Germline loops: CDR1 MGHRA, CDR2 YSYEKL. This CDR3 spans 15 amino acids. CDR3: CASSQVRSGQETQYF. Here the CDR3 DNA reads TGCGCCAGCAGCCAAGTCCGTTCAGGGCAAGAGACCCAGTACTTC.

Note on this clone: Additional DNA sequences in this sample encode the identical CDR3. V usage is TRBV7-9 and J usage is TRBJ1-1; possible D gene TRBD1, 6 bases. The CDR3 runs to 13 residues. The V and J ends lost 5 bases and 4 bases respectively, with 11 bases between them. Per the germline V gene, CDR1 is SEHNR and CDR2 is FQNEAQ (reference sequence). In DNA, the CDR3 is TGTGCCAGCAGCCTGGGAGGGGGCACTGAAGCTTTCTTT. It translates to CASSLGGGTEAFF.

V usage is TRBV6-1 and J usage is TRBJ1-2, with D possibly TRBD1 on 5 matching bases. CDR1 and CDR2 from the germline V gene are MNHNS and SASEGT. This CDR3 spans 12 amino acids. Deletions cut 4 bases from V and 4 bases from J, with 7 bases between. CDR3 residues: CASSGGFYGYTF. Here the CDR3 DNA reads TGTGCCAGCAGTGGGGGGTTCTATGGCTACACCTTC.

This chain's CDR3 is CASSGQWLINTGELFF. CDR3 nucleotides: TGTGCCAGCAGTGGACAGTGGTTGATTAACACCGGGGAGCTGTTTTTT. The rearrangement links TRBV6-1 to TRBJ2-2; possible D gene TRBD1, 5 bases. V dropped 4 bases and J dropped 2 bases, with 14 bases sitting between them. This CDR3 is built from 16 residues. CDR1 MNHNS and CDR2 SASEGT come from the germline V gene.

This rearrangement joins TRBV19 to TRBJ2-7; 9 nucleotides align to TRBD2. The CDR3 extends over 13 amino acids. In germline, CDR1 is LNHDA, CDR2 SQIVND (reference sequence). V shed 8 bases, J shed 0 bases, and the junction held 2 bases outside the gene matches. The CDR3 sequence: CASSSGDSYEQYF. CDR3 nucleotide sequence: TGTGCCAGTTCTAGCGGGGACTCCTACGAGCAGTACTTC.

The V gene is TRBV28, the J gene TRBJ1-1, with 9 positions matching TRBD1. After removal of 7 bases from V and 1 base from J, the junction contained 10 bases not matched to a gene. Looked up from germline, CDR1 is MDHEN and CDR2 is SYDVKM. There are 16 residues in the CDR3. CDR3 region: CASTQPRDRANTEAFF. In DNA form, the CDR3 reads TGTGCCAGCACCCAACCTCGGGACAGGGCGAACACTGAAGCTTTCTTT.

The chain is built from TRBV28 and TRBJ2-7, with D tentatively TRBD1 or TRBD2 (7 bases each). CDR3 length equals 12 residues. Germline V gene data show CDR1 as MDHEN and CDR2 as SYDVKM. The V gene lost 10 bases and the J gene lost 4 bases, with 14 bases spanning the gap. This CDR3 reads CATRGGLYEQYF. CDR3 DNA: TGTGCCACCAGGGGGGGGTTGTACGAGCAGTACTTC.

This rearrangement joins TRBV2 to TRBJ1-2; D unresolved. Trimming pared 2 bases from V and 3 bases from J, leaving 7 bases between. Germline V gene lookup returns CDR1 SNHLY and CDR2 FYNNEI. This CDR3 is built from 13 residues. In DNA, the CDR3 is TGTGCCAGCAGTGAACAGGTCGACTATGGCTACACCTTC. It is translated as CASSEQVDYGYTF.

The J gene is TRBJ2-5, the V gene TRBV2; no definite D call. The CDR3 is 14 residues long. Trimming pared 2 bases from V and 6 bases from J, leaving 13 bases between. Germline CDR1 reads SNHLY; CDR2 reads FYNNEI. In DNA form, the CDR3 reads TGTGCCAGCAGTGAAATCCCTAGTGGGAAGACCCAGTACTTC. This sequence encodes CASSEIPSGKTQYF.

The chain combines TRBV7-9 with TRBJ1-1; D gene uncertain. Germline V gene sequence: CDR1 SEHNR, CDR2 FQNEAQ (reference sequence). V was shortened by 4 bases and J by 0 bases, with 12 bases between the two germline ends. The CDR3 is made up of 15 amino acids. CDR3 sequence reads: CASSSTGSLNTEAFF. The CDR3, as DNA: TGTGCCAGCAGCTCCACCGGGAGCTTGAACACTGAAGCTTTCTTT.

This chain connects TRBV5-1 to TRBJ1-3; D is ambiguous. The germline CDR1 and CDR2 sequences are SGHRS and YFSETQ. The CDR3 runs 13 residues. Trimming took 0 bases from V and 8 from J, leaving 9 bases between them. Written as DNA, the CDR3 is TGCGCCAGCAGCTTGGCCTATGGGGACACCATATATTTT. Its translation is CASSLAYGDTIYF.